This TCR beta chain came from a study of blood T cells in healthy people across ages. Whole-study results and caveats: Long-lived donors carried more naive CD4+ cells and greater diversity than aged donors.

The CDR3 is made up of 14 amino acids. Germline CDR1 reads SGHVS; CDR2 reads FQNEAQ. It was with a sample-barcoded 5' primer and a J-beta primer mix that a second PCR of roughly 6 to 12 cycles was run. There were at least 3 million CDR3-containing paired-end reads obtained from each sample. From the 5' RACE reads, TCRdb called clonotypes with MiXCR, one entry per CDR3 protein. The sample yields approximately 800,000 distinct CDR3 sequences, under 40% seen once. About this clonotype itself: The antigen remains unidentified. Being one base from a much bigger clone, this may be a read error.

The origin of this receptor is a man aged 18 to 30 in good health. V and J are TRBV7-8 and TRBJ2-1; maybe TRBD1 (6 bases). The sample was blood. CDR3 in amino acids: CASSSTGQSNGQFF. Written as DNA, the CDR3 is TGTGCCAGCAGCTCCACCGGACAGTCCAATGGGCAGTTCTTC.